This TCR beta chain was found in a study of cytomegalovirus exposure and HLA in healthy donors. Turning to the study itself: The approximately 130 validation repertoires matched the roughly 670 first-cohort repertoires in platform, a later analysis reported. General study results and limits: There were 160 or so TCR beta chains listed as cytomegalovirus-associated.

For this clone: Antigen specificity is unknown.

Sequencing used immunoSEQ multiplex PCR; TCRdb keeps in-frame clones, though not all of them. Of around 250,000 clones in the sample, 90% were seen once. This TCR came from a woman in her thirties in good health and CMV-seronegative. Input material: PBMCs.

The CDR3 nucleotides read TGCGCCAGCAGCCAAGATCTAAAGGCCTTAAGTTCCCCAGATACGCAGTATTTT. It yields the protein CASSQDLKALSSPDTQYF. The rearrangement joins TRBV4-3 to TRBJ2-3; no reliable D call. Germline-derived CDR1 and CDR2 are LGHNA and YSLEER. CDR3 length equals 18 residues. The V and J ends lost 0 bases and 4 bases respectively, with 20 bases between them.